This T cell receptor (beta chain) comes out of a study of shared clonotypes between healthy human individuals. General study results and limits: Sorted-subset sequencing was shown by rarefaction to be incomplete despite large depth.

About this clone: Its antigen is currently unknown.

Donors, without exception, were Caucasian adults residing in Nashville, Tennessee. Germline lookup yields CDR1 SNHLY and CDR2 FYNNEI. This CDR3 has 14 amino acids. The V and J ends lost 6 bases and 2 bases respectively, with 12 bases between them. Sequencing used immunoSEQ multiplex PCR; TCRdb keeps in-frame clones, though not all of them. Here the sample spans a few million clones, 90% to 95% being singletons. The clonotype was recovered from a man between 18 and 35 years old in good health. The chain couples TRBV2 to TRBJ2-3, with D possibly TRBD1 on 6 matching bases. The specimen sequenced was naive CD4+ T cells sorted from blood. Stated subset: CD45RA+ positively selected. The CDR3 sequence: CASRLQGYTDTQYF. The CDR3 DNA is TGTGCCAGCAGGTTACAGGGATACACAGATACGCAGTATTTT.